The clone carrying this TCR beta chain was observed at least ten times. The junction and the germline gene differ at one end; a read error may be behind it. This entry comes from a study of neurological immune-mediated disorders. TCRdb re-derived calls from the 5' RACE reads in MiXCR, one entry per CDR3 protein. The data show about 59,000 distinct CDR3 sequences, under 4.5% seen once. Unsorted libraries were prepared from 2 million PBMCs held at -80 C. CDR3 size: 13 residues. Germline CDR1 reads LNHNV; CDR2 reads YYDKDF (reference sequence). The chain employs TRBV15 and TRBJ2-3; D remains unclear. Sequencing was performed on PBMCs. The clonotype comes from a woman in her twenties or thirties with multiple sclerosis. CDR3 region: CATSRDRWAATLF. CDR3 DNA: TGTGCCACCAGCAGAGATCGGTGGGCGGCCACTTTGTTT. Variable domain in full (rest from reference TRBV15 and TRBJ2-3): DAMVIQNPRYQVTQFGKPVTLSCSQTLNHNVMYWYQQKSSQAPKLLFHYYDKDFNNEADTPDNFQSRRPNTSFCFLDIRSPGLGDTAMYLCATSRDRWAATLFGPGTRLTVL.